This TCR beta chain was recorded in a study of T-cell memory formation after mild COVID-19. In the study overall: TCR clusters largely stayed donor specific. Broader study findings: Later expanders leaned CD4+, whereas clones that contracted between day 15 and 85 were balanced CD4/CD8.

The table lists this clonotype with many counts. Its antigen is unknown. After removal of 4 bases from V and 3 bases from J, the junction contained 3 bases not matched to a gene. This CDR3 comprises 16 residues. Germline V gene lookup returns CDR1 SGHRS and CDR2 YFSETQ. TCRdb itself ran the 5' RACE reads through MiXCR, one entry per CDR3 protein. The table has tens of thousands of distinct CDR3 sequences, around 6.3% seen once. Material for sequencing was PBMCs or a T cell subset sorted from them (not recorded which). The genes are TRBV5-1 and TRBJ2-1; 14 bases are a match to TRBD2. The TCR sequence derives from an adult who had mild COVID-19 (a few samples of this study predate the infection). Cell type and time point are not known. Written as DNA, the CDR3 is TGCGCCAGCAGCCAGACTAGCGGGGGGGTCTACAATGAGCAGTTCTTC. This gives the protein CASSQTSGGVYNEQFF.